This record looks at one T cell receptor (beta chain) sequence and its context. TCRdb itself ran the PCR reads through MiXCR, one entry per CDR3 protein. The table has over 20,000 distinct CDR3 sequences, about a third seen once. CDR3 length equals 15 residues. Per germline, CDR1 KGHDR and CDR2 SFDVKD. These data originate in a study of tumor-infiltrating lymphocytes in oesophageal squamous cell carcinoma. V and J are TRBV24-1 and TRBJ2-7, with TRBD2 matching 8 bases. The DNA end is more similar to TRBJ2-1, so the J call may be wrong. The clonotype comes from a female donor with esophageal squamous cell carcinoma. The specimen sequenced was esophageal tumor tissue. CDR3 sequence: CATSDPRGARNEQFF. CDR3 nucleotide sequence: TGTGCCACCAGTGATCCGCGGGGGGCGAGGAATGAGCAGTTCTTC.